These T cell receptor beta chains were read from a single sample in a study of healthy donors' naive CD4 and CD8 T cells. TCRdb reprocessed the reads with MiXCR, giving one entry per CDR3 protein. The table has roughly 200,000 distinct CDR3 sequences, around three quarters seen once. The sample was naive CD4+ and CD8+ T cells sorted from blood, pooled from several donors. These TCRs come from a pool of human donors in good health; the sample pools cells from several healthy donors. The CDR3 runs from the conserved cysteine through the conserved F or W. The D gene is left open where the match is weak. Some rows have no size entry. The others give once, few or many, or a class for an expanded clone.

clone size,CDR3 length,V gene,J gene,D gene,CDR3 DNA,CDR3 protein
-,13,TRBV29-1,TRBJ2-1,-,TGCAGCGCCGTAGGGGCCCCGGAACGTGAGCAGTTCTTC,CSAVGAPEREQFF
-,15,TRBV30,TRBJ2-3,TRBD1,TGTGCCTGTACTGGACAGGGAGAAGGCACAGATACGCAGTATTTT,CACTGQGEGTDTQYF
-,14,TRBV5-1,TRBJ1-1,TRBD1,TGCGCCAGCAGCGGGACAGGGGGAGAAGCTGAAGCTTTCTTT,CASSGTGGEAEAFF
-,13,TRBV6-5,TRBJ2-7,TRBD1,TGTGCCAGCGCTCAACAGGGGCACTACGAGCAGTACTTC,CASAQQGHYEQYF
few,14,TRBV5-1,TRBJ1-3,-,TGCGCCAGCAGCTTGGCAGTGGAGGGAAACACCATATATTTT,CASSLAVEGNTIYF
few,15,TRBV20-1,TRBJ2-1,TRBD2,TGCAGTGCTACTTCTAGCGGGAGGGCCAACAATGAGCAGTTCTTC,CSATSSGRANNEQFF
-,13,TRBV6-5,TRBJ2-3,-,TGTGCCAGCAGTAAACCAGGCACAGATACGCAGTATTTT,CASSKPGTDTQYF
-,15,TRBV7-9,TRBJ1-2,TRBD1,TGTGCCAGCAGCCCCGGGACAGGGAGTTCCTATGGCTACACCTTC,CASSPGTGSSYGYTF
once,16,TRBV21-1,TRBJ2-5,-,TGTGCCAGCAGCAAGGGTAGCGGGAACCACCAAGAGACCCAGTACTTC,CASSKGSGNHQETQYF
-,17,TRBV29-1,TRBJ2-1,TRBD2,TGCAGCGTTGAAGGACTAGCGGGGGGCAAGACCTACAATGAGCAGTTCTTC,CSVEGLAGGKTYNEQFF
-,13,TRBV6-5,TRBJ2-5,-,TGTGCCAGCAGAGCCGGGACAAAAGAGACCCAGTACTTC,CASRAGTKETQYF
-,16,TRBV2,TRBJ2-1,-,TGTGCCAGCAGTGAAGCGCCCGCGGGCCTCTACAATGAGCAGTTCTTC,CASSEAPAGLYNEQFF
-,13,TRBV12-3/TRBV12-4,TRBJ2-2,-,TGTGCCAGCAGTCTAGTAGGCACCGGGGAGCTGTTTTTT,CASSLVGTGELFF
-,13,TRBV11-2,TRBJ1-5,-,TGTGCCAGCAGCCCGGCGGGGAATCAGCCCCAGCATTTT,CASSPAGNQPQHF
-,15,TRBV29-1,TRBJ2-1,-,TGCAGCGTTGATGGAACAGCGATCTCCTACAATGAGCAGTTCTTC,CSVDGTAISYNEQFF
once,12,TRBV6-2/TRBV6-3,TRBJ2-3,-,TGTGCCAGCAGAGAAGGCAGAGATACGCAGTATTTT,CASREGRDTQYF
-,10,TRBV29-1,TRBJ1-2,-,TGCAGCGTTAAAGTCTATGGCTACACCTTC,CSVKVYGYTF
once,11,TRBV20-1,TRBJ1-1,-,TGCAGTGCTTTTTTGAACACTGAAGCTTTCTTT,CSAFLNTEAFF
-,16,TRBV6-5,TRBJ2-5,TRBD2,TGTGCCAGCAGGCGATCCTGGACTAGCGAGTGGGAGACCCAGTACTTC,CASRRSWTSEWETQYF
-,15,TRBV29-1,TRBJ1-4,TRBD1,TGCAGCGTTGCGGACAGGCCCTCAACTAATGAAAAACTGTTTTTT,CSVADRPSTNEKLFF
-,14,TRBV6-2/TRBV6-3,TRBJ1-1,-,TGTGCCAGACCGGGACGGCGGGCGTACACTGAAGCTTTCTTT,CARPGRRAYTEAFF
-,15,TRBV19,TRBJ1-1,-,TGTGCCAGTGGCTCTTACGCCGGGGGAGGAACTGAAGCTTTCTTT,CASGSYAGGGTEAFF
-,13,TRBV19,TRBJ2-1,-,TGTGCCAGTAGCACTGGGGCTGGCAATGAGCAGTTCTTC,CASSTGAGNEQFF
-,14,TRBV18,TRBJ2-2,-,TGTGCCAGCTCACCCAATGAGTCCACCGGGGAGCTGTTTTTT,CASSPNESTGELFF
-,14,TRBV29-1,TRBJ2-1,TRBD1,TGCAGCGTTGTCCGGGACAGGGAAATGAATGAGCAGTTCTTC,CSVVRDREMNEQFF
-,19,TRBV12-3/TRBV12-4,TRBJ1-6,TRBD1,TGTGCCAGCAGGGACTCCGGGACAGACTTAACGGCATTATATTCACCCCTCCACTTT,CASRDSGTDLTALYSPLHF
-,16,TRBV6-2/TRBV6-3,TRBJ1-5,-,TGTGCCAGCAGTTACTACTCAAGGGGGAGCAATCAGCCCCAGCATTTT,CASSYYSRGSNQPQHF
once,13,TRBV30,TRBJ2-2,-,TGTGCCTGGAGTGTAACCGGAGAGCGGGAGCTGTTTTTT,CAWSVTGERELFF
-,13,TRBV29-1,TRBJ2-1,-,TGCAGCCTCCTCGTGGGCTCCTACAATGAGCAGTTCTTC,CSLLVGSYNEQFF